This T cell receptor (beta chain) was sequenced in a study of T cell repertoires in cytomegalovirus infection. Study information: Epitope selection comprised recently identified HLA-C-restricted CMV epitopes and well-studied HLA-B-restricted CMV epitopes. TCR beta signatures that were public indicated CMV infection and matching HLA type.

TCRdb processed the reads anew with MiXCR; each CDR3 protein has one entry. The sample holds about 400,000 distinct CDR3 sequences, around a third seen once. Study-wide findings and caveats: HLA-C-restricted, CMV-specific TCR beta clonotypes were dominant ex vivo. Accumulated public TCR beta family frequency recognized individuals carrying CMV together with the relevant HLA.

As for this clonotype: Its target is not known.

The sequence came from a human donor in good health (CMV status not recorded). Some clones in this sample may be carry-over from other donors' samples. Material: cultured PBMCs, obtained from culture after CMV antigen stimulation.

CDR3: CATSDPGQGRVTQYF. CDR3 DNA: TGTGCCACCAGTGATCCAGGACAGGGTAGGGTTACGCAGTATTTT. The rearrangement links TRBV24-1 to TRBJ2-3, with 8 bases aligning to TRBD1. Germline assignment: CDR1 KGHDR and CDR2 SFDVKD. V lost 3 bases to trimming and J lost 8 bases; unmatched junction nucleotides: 9. The CDR3 contains 15 residues.